This T cell receptor (beta chain) is drawn from a study of shared clonotypes between healthy human individuals. Findings and caveats of the study: Relative to their counterparts shared across all four donors, non-shared clonotypes exhibited diminished generation probabilities. Sharing across four donors was seen in roughly 5% of naive CD4 clonotypes.

Concerning this clone: Its specificity is not known.

Profiled with immunoSEQ multiplex PCR; TCRdb holds only in-frame clones, not every one. This sample has more than 2 million clones, with about 95% found just once. Sequenced sample: naive CD4+ T cells sorted from blood. Documented subset: CD45RA+ positively selected. The TCR comes from a man between 18 and 29 years old in good health.

CDR3 loop: CASSSRGGWGYTF. The CDR3 DNA reads TGTGCCAGCAGTTCCCGCGGGGGCTGGGGCTACACCTTC. V is TRBV27 and J is TRBJ1-2; possibly TRBD1 for D (6 bases). CDR1 is MNHEY, CDR2 SMNVEV, per germline (reference sequence). CDR3 size: 13 residues. Trimming cost V 4 bases and J 8 bases, with 14 bases left between them.